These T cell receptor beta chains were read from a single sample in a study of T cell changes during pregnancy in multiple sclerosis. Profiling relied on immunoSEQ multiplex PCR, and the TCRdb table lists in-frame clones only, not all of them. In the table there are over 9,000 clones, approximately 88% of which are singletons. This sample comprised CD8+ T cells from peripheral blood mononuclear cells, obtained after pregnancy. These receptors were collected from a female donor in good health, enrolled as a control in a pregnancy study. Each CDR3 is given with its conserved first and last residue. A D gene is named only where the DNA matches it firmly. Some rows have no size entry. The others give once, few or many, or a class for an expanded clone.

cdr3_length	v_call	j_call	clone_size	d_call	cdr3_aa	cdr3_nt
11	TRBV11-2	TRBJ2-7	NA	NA	CASGPAYEQYF	TGTGCCAGCGGCCCAGCCTACGAGCAGTACTTC
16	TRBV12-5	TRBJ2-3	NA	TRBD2	CASGGVAGGLSDTQYF	TGTGCTAGTGGTGGCGTGGCGGGGGGGCTTTCAGATACGCAGTATTTT
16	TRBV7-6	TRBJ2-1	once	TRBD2	CASSPIAGGSYNEQFF	TGTGCCAGCAGCCCCATAGCGGGAGGCTCCTACAATGAGCAGTTCTTC
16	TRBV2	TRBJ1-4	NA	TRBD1	CASRDRGLRDNEKLFF	TGTGCCAGCAGAGACAGGGGGCTTAGGGATAATGAAAAACTGTTTTTT
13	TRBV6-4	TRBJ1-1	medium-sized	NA	CASRAGENTEAFF	TGTGCCAGCAGGGCCGGAGAGAACACTGAAGCTTTCTTT
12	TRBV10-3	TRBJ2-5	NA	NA	CAISSYQETQYF	TGTGCCATCAGTTCGTACCAAGAGACCCAGTACTTC
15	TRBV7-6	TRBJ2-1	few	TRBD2	CASSRSGGGGNEQFF	TGTGCCAGCAGCCGCTCGGGCGGGGGGGGCAATGAGCAGTTCTTC
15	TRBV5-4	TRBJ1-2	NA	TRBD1	CASSLRDRGGGGYTF	TGTGCCAGCAGCCTCCGGGACAGGGGGGGTGGTGGCTACACCTTC
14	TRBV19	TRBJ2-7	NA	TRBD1	CASSIGTGLYEQYF	TGTGCCAGTAGTATTGGGACAGGGCTCTACGAGCAGTACTTC
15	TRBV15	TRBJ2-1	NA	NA	CATSREAEAYNEQFF	TGTGCCACCAGCAGAGAAGCGGAGGCCTACAATGAGCAGTTCTTC
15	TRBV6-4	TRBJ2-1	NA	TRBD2	CASSEGLAGQHEQFF	TGTGCCAGCAGTGAAGGACTAGCGGGACAGCATGAGCAGTTCTTC
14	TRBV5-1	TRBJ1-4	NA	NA	CASSLGPQNEKLFF	TGCGCCAGCAGCTTGGGCCCCCAGAATGAAAAACTGTTTTTT
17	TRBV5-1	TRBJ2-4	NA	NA	CASSLSLYEEAKNIQYF	TGCGCCAGCAGCTTGTCTTTGTACGAGGAGGCCAAAAACATTCAGTACTTC
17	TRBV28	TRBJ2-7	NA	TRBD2	CASRRSPSSGATYEQYF	TGTGCCAGCCGAAGGTCCCCCAGTAGCGGGGCGACCTACGAGCAGTACTTC
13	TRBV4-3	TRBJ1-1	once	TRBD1	CASSRQGDTEAFF	TGCGCCAGCAGCCGCCAGGGGGACACTGAAGCTTTCTTT
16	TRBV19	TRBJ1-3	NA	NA	CASSAPLEDRGNTIYF	TGTGCCAGTAGTGCTCCGCTGGAAGACAGAGGAAACACCATATATTTT
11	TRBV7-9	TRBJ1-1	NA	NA	CASSPGTEAFF	TGTGCCAGCAGCCCGGGGACTGAAGCTTTCTTT
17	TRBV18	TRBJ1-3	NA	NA	CASSLKPTGTSGNTIYF	TGTGCCAGCTCACTCAAACCAACAGGGACCTCTGGAAACACCATATATTTT
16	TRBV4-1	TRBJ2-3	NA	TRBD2	CASSQLAIAGTDTQYF	TGCGCCAGCAGCCAACTGGCGATAGCGGGGACAGATACGCAGTATTTT
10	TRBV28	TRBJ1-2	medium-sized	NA	CASRGTSFTF	TGTGCCAGCCGTGGGACATCTTTCACCTTC
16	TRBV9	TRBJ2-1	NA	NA	CASSVADYREVNEQFF	TGTGCCAGCAGCGTAGCGGATTACAGGGAAGTTAATGAGCAGTTCTTC
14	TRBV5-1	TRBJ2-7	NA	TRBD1	CASSLVGQLDEQYF	TGCGCCAGCAGCTTGGTGGGACAGTTGGACGAGCAGTACTTC
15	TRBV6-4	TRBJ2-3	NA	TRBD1	CASSEGQGATDTQYF	TGTGCCAGCAGTGAAGGACAGGGGGCTACAGATACGCAGTATTTT
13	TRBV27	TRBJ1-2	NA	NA	CASSFRQQGGYTF	TGTGCCAGCAGTTTCCGACAACAGGGTGGCTACACCTTC
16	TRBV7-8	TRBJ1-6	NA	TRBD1	CASSRSGTELNSPLHF	TGTGCCAGCAGCCGCTCCGGGACAGAGCTTAATTCACCCCTCCACTTT
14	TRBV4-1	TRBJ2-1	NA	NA	CASSQGRDTLEQFF	TGCGCCAGCAGCCAAGGCCGGGACACCCTTGAGCAGTTCTTC
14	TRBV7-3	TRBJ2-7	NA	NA	CASSLQGHSYEQYF	TGTGCCAGCAGCTTACAGGGTCACTCCTACGAGCAGTACTTC
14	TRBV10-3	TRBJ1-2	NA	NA	CAISEEVLLYGYTF	TGTGCCATCAGTGAGGAGGTTCTTCTCTATGGCTACACCTTC
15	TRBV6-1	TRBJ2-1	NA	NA	CAISSSLETYNEQFF	TGTGCCATATCCTCCTCGCTAGAGACTTACAATGAGCAGTTCTTC
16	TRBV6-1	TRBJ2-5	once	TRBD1	CASSDRDSGFQETQYF	TGTGCCAGCAGTGACCGGGACAGCGGTTTCCAAGAGACCCAGTACTTC
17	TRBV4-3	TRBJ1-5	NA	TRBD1	CASSQDAGGWGNQPQHF	TGCGCCAGCAGCCAAGATGCAGGGGGATGGGGCAATCAGCCCCAGCATTTT
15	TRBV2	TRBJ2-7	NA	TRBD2	CASSDSGLLSYEQYF	TGTGCCAGCAGTGATTCGGGACTACTTTCCTACGAGCAGTACTTC
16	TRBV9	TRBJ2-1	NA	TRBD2	CASSPRLAGGYNEQFF	TGTGCCAGCAGCCCCCGACTAGCGGGGGGCTACAATGAGCAGTTCTTC
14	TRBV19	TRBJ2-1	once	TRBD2	CASSMVAGAHEQFF	TGTGCCAGTAGTATGGTAGCGGGAGCGCATGAGCAGTTCTTC
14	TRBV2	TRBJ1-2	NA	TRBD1	CASSYRGWDYGYTF	TGTGCCAGCAGTTACAGGGGCTGGGACTATGGCTACACCTTC
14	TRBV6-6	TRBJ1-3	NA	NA	CASSYELSGNTIYF	TGTGCCAGCAGTTATGAGCTCTCTGGAAACACCATATATTTT
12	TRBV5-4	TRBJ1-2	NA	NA	CASSPGGVGYTF	TGTGCCAGCAGCCCGGGGGGGGTTGGCTACACCTTC
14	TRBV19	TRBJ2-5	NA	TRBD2	CASSEAGVRETQYF	TGTGCCAGTAGTGAAGCGGGAGTAAGGGAGACCCAGTACTTC
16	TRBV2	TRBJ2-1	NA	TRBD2	CASSEPTSGGYNEQFF	TGTGCCAGCAGTGAACCGACTAGCGGGGGCTACAATGAGCAGTTCTTC
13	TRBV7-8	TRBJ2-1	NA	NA	CASSLGVLNEQFF	TGTGCCAGCAGCCTGGGAGTACTCAATGAGCAGTTCTTC
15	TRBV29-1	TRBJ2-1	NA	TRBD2	CSVFLGRGSYNEQFF	TGCAGCGTTTTCCTCGGGAGGGGCTCCTACAATGAGCAGTTCTTC
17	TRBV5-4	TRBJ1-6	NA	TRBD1	CASSLVGQGRNNSPLHF	TGTGCCAGCAGCTTGGTCGGACAGGGGAGGAATAATTCACCCCTCCACTTT
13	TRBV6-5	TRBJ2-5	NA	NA	CASSYDSQETQYF	TGTGCCAGCAGTTACGACAGCCAAGAGACCCAGTACTTC
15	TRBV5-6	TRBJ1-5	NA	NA	CASSSAYRDDQPQHF	TGTGCCAGCAGTTCAGCCTACAGGGATGATCAGCCCCAGCATTTT